Shown below are 6 T cell receptor beta chains from a single sample sequenced in a study of blood T cells in healthy people across ages. Using a J-beta primer mix together with a sample-barcoded 5' primer, a second PCR was run for 7 to 11 cycles. Each CDR3 protein is one row after TCRdb ran MiXCR on the 5' RACE reads. The sample includes under 1,100,000 distinct CDR3 sequences, 20% to 25% of them seen just once. These data were also reused for a study on T cells of mothers and their children.

Sequences were obtained from blood. The origin of the receptors is a girl aged 2 to 9 in good health.

This rearrangement joins TRBV6-2 or TRBV6-3 to TRBJ2-3; 8 positions match TRBD2. Unmatched junction bases numbered 6, after V lost 9 bases and J lost 4 bases. Germline V lookup: CDR1 MNHEY, CDR2 SVGEGT. CDR3 size: 13 residues. CDR3 region: CASSGGVPDTQYF. Written as DNA, the CDR3 is TGTGCCAGTTCGGGGGGGGTCCCAGATACGCAGTATTTT.

V gene TRBV7-9 combines with J gene TRBJ2-5; 9 bases are a match to TRBD2. The CDR3 has 17 residues. CDR1 is SEHNR and CDR2 is FQNEAQ in the germline V gene (reference sequence). Trimming cost V 6 bases and J 2 bases; bases outside gene matches: 13. The chain's CDR3 is CASSELAGAPFQETQYF. The CDR3 DNA follows: TGTGCCAGCAGTGAATTAGCGGGGGCTCCTTTTCAAGAGACCCAGTACTTC.

Details on this clonotype: Without the conserved terminal phenylalanine or tryptophan, this CDR3 likely stems from a read error. The chain recombines TRBV29-1 with TRBJ2-1; 12 bases agree with TRBD2. Looked up from germline, CDR1 is SQVTM and CDR2 is ANQGSEA. V was pared by 7 bases and J by 4 bases, with 20 bases of the junction left unmatched. The CDR3 loop spans 19 amino acids. As DNA, the CDR3 is TGCAGCGGCGATAGACTAGCGGGGGCCAACCCCACTAAATACAATGAGCAGTTCCTC. This translates into CSGDRLAGANPTKYNEQFL.

On this clonotype itself: A read error may account for a junction end that differs from germline. The chain uses TRBV6-4 and TRBJ1-6, with D unclear. The CDR3 contains 14 residues. The germline gives CDR1 MRHNA, CDR2 SNTAGT. The CDR3 here is CASSDSGYNSPLYF. In DNA, the CDR3 is TGTGCCAGCAGTGACTCAGGGTATAATTCACCCCTCTACTTT.

Concerning this clonotype itself: One junction end does not reproduce the germline sequence, and a read error may be involved. This chain uses TRBV12-3 or TRBV12-4 with TRBJ2-3, with D possibly being TRBD1 or TRBD2 (5 bases each). This CDR3 has 14 amino acids. In DNA, the CDR3 is TGTGCCAGCAGTTTAAGGGACCCAGACCTTAGGACGAATTTT. This translates into CASSLRDPDLRTNF.

V gene TRBV18 combines with J gene TRBJ1-5; 7 nucleotides agree with TRBD1. Germline CDR1 is KGHSH and CDR2 is LQKENI. There are 15 residues in the CDR3. V shed 4 bases, J shed 5 bases, and the junction held 8 bases outside the gene matches. DNA for the CDR3: TGTGCCAGCTCACTGTCCGGAACAGGGGATCAGCCCCAGCATTTT. This sequence encodes CASSLSGTGDQPQHF. The whole variable domain, remainder taken from reference TRBV18 and TRBJ1-5, is NAGVMQNPRHLVRRRGQEARLRCSPMKGHSHVYWYRQLPEEGLKFMVYLQKENIIDESGMPKERFSAEFPKEGPSILRIQQVVRGDSAAYFCASSLSGTGDQPQHFGDGTRLSIL.